Below are 10 T cell receptor beta chains sequenced from a single sample in a study of type 1 regulatory T cells. No antigen has been identified for these receptors. Each CDR3 protein is one row after TCRdb ran MiXCR on the reads. The sample holds about 67,000 distinct CDR3 sequences; just under 50% are singletons and the top ten take roughly 2.2%. The sample consisted of cultured non-Tr1 T cells, either the whole culture or a sorted T cell fraction (not recorded which). These receptors were obtained from a human donor in good health.

A few counts support this clonotype. V is TRBV19 and J is TRBJ2-2; tentatively, D is TRBD2 (5 bases). The germline CDR1 and CDR2 sequences are LNHDA and SQIVND (reference sequence). The CDR3 totals 17 residues. V lost 6 bases to trimming and J lost 1 base, with 18 bases between them. CDR3 region: CASSSRKPAGNTGELFF. The DNA of the CDR3 is TGTGCCAGTAGCTCCAGAAAGCCGGCGGGGAACACCGGGGAGCTGTTTTTT.

The rearrangement uses TRBV28 and TRBJ2-1, with 11 nucleotides matching TRBD2. Germline V gene lookup returns CDR1 MDHEN and CDR2 SYDVKM. The CDR3 runs to 15 residues. V was pared by 8 bases and J by 7 bases, with 10 bases of the junction left unmatched. In DNA, the CDR3 is TGTGCCAGCGCACCTCCTAGCGGGGGGTCGAATGAGCAGTTCTTC. Its protein product is CASAPPSGGSNEQFF. Variable domain in full (rest from reference TRBV28 and TRBJ2-1): DVKVTQSSRYLVKRTGEKVFLECVQDMDHENMFWYRQDPGLGLRLIYFSYDVKMKEKGDIPEGYSVSREKKERFSLILESASTNQTSMYLCASAPPSGGSNEQFFGPGTRLTVL.

The chain combines TRBV20-1 with TRBJ2-5; 7 nucleotides match TRBD2. The CDR3 extends over 15 amino acids. V was clipped by 5 bases and J by 2 bases; unmatched bases: 11. The germline V gene has CDR1 DFQATT and CDR2 SNEGSKA (reference sequence). CDR3 in DNA: TGCAGTGCTGACCCTAGAGCGGGGAAGCAAGAGACCCAGTACTTC. Its protein is CSADPRAGKQETQYF.

This clonotype was recorded once. The chain is built from TRBV12-3 or TRBV12-4 and TRBJ2-5; possibly TRBD2 for D (6 bases). Trimming cost V 11 bases and J 4 bases, with 17 bases left between them. This CDR3 comprises 13 residues. The CDR3 DNA reads TGTGCCGCATCGACGGGGGTTCGAGAGACCCAGTACTTC. This codes for CAASTGVRETQYF.

The table lists this clonotype with a count of one. The chain carries TRBV12-3 or TRBV12-4 and TRBJ1-2; 8 nucleotides match TRBD1. V dropped 6 bases and J dropped 7; count of bases not matched to a gene: 10. CDR3 length: 14 amino acids. The chain's CDR3 is CASRTSTGGGGYTF. DNA of the CDR3: TGTGCCAGCAGAACCTCAACAGGGGGTGGTGGCTACACCTTC.

This chain connects TRBV7-8 to TRBJ1-5; 7 positions agree with TRBD1. Trimming took 5 bases from V and 1 from J; bases not matched to a gene: 11. CDR3 length: 17 amino acids. CDR1 and CDR2 (germline): SGHVS, FQNEAQ. CDR3: CASSPLTGLISNQPQHF. The CDR3, as DNA: TGTGCCAGCAGCCCCTTGACAGGGCTGATAAGCAATCAGCCCCAGCATTTT.

This clonotype appeared a few times. The J gene is TRBJ1-1, the V gene TRBV7-2; 7 bases agree with TRBD1. Trimming removed 7 bases from V and 3 bases from J; junction bases left unmatched: 5. Germline V gene data show CDR1 as SGHTA and CDR2 as FQGNSA. This CDR3 is 13 amino acids long. In nucleotides, the CDR3 is TGTGCCAGCAAACAGGGGCAAGACACTGAAGCTTTCTTT. Protein product: CASKQGQDTEAFF.

V gene TRBV7-8 combines with J gene TRBJ1-4, with D hard to call. CDR3 length equals 13 residues. V dropped 0 bases and J dropped 8 bases, with 7 bases sitting between them. The V gene's germline CDR1 is SGHVS and CDR2 FQNEAQ. The CDR3 sequence is CASSLARVEKLFF. DNA for the CDR3: TGTGCCAGCAGCTTAGCGAGGGTCGAAAAACTGTTTTTT.

Concerning this clonotype itself: The junction departs from the called germline gene at one end, perhaps through a read error. CDR3 loop: CASTSGGPYKQYF. The CDR3 coding sequence is TGCGCCAGCACTTCGGGGGGGCCCTACAAGCAGTACTTC. The rearrangement joins TRBV28 to TRBJ2-7, with 8 nucleotides matching TRBD2. The CDR3 runs 13 residues. Germline CDR1 and CDR2: MDHEN and SYDVKM. Filled out from reference TRBV28 and TRBJ2-7, the complete variable domain reads DVKVTQSSRYLVKRTGEKVFLECVQDMDHENMFWYRQDPGLGLRLIYFSYDVKMKEKGDIPEGYSVSREKKERFSLILESASTNQTSMYLCASTSGGPYKQYFGPGTRLTVT.

The chain couples TRBV2 to TRBJ2-7; 8 bases are a match to TRBD1. V was clipped by 6 bases and J by 2 bases; unmatched bases: 6. CDR3 length: 14 amino acids. Germline V gene lookup returns CDR1 SNHLY and CDR2 FYNNEI. This CDR3 is CASSRTGFPYEQYF. The DNA of the CDR3 is TGTGCCAGCAGCCGGACAGGGTTCCCCTACGAGCAGTACTTC.